This is a list of T cell receptor beta chains from one sample in a study of cytomegalovirus exposure and HLA in healthy donors. Measured with immunoSEQ multiplex PCR; TCRdb has only the in-frame clones, and not every one. This table has 130,000 to 150,000 clones, almost 90% appearing once. The sequenced sample was PBMCs. Receptor source: a woman under 30 in good health and CMV-seropositive. Both conserved end residues are trimmed from each CDR3.

V,J,length,CDR3
TRBV30,TRBJ2-3,10,AMDRGRNTQY
TRBV14,TRBJ2-2,13,ASSQMTGGTGELF
TRBV6-6,TRBJ2-2,14,ASSSRSQGGTGELF
TRBV7-9,TRBJ2-3,13,ASSLYRGGTDTQY
TRBV4-2,TRBJ2-6,16,ASSQRYRGGSGANVLT
TRBV9,TRBJ2-3,14,ASSVAGGHSTDTQY
TRBV10-3,TRBJ2-3,12,ATALTSGGDTQY
TRBV29-1,TRBJ2-1,14,SVYAYLAGGNNEQF
TRBV28,TRBJ2-4,13,ASSVPSGGQNIQY
TRBV4-2,TRBJ2-5,11,ASSPNPRETQY
TRBV7-9,TRBJ2-7,14,ASSLLLNHGGREQY
TRBV2,TRBJ1-4,12,ASGEDTFNEKLF
TRBV21-1,TRBJ2-5,15,ASSNPGPICGEETQY
TRBV20-1,TRBJ1-2,9,SAGVQGGYT
TRBV4-3,TRBJ1-3,12,ASSRTGTGNTIY
TRBV5-6,TRBJ1-2,11,ASTLRKIYGYT
TRBV7-2,TRBJ1-1,12,ASSLVAQGGEAF
TRBV7-2,TRBJ1-6,14,ASSLWDFAQNSPLH
TRBV6-5,TRBJ2-7,13,ASSSSGQGRYEQY
TRBV9,TRBJ2-1,14,ASSVWASGGDNEQF
TRBV27,TRBJ2-3,17,ASSLWVTGQGIIADTQY
TRBV19,TRBJ1-4,11,ASSQTGSGKLF
TRBV18,TRBJ2-7,13,ASSPPGDRAGEQY
TRBV29-1,TRBJ2-5,11,SVEVRLGETQY
TRBV2,TRBJ2-2,12,ASRRGPHTGELF
TRBV25-1,TRBJ1-6,15,ASSALTGGIGNSPLH
TRBV28,TRBJ1-3,14,ASSVSGGSSGNTIY
TRBV9,TRBJ2-7,11,ASSITTGYEQY
TRBV27,TRBJ2-7,12,ASSQLEHAYEQY
TRBV18,TRBJ1-1,13,ASSPPRVRWNEAF
TRBV28,TRBJ1-1,13,ASSPGQVWNTEAF
TRBV6-5,TRBJ1-5,12,ASSNNRDNQPQH
TRBV5-1,TRBJ2-1,14,ASSLTAGLFYNEQF
TRBV2,TRBJ1-6,12,AVTGERGNSPLH
TRBV4-3,TRBJ2-7,13,ASSLCPGEDYEQY
TRBV4-2,TRBJ2-7,16,ASSQVGGASGGRYEQY
TRBV4-3,TRBJ2-1,17,ASSPAGTSGGNSYNEQF
TRBV18,TRBJ1-4,14,ASSLQDRDGNEKLF
TRBV5-4,TRBJ2-7,13,ASSRLAAEGNEQY
TRBV2,TRBJ1-1,11,ASSASGTPKAF
TRBV6-1,TRBJ2-7,15,ASSGLAGGISSYEQY
TRBV4-1,TRBJ2-1,15,ASSQPGLAGGKNEQF
TRBV4-3,TRBJ2-1,15,ASSQDQAGSSYNEQF